This T cell receptor (beta chain) was sequenced in a study of identical twins. Study-level results: Invariant MAIT and iNKT cells may have partly biased zero-insertion analyses.

A single record per CDR3 protein comes from TCRdb applying MiXCR to the 5' RACE reads. In the table there are a few hundred thousand distinct CDR3 sequences, nearly 15% of which are singletons. With regard to this clonotype: What it recognizes is unknown.

This CDR3 contains 15 residues. V was clipped by 3 bases and J by 6 bases; unmatched bases: 8. Germline CDR1 SGHTA, CDR2 FQGNSA. These data are also associated with another study on yellow fever vaccine responses in identical twins. From that report: Each twin's T cell response to the vaccine was reported to look partly convergent and partly personalized.

The sample consisted of CD4+ T cells sorted from blood. This TCR derives from a young woman in good health. This sequence joins TRBV7-2 and TRBJ2-7; the match to TRBD2 covers 10 bases. This CDR3 reads CASSFTSGTFVEQYF. The CDR3 coding sequence is TGTGCCAGCAGCTTCACTAGCGGGACCTTTGTCGAGCAGTACTTC.